This T cell receptor beta chain was sequenced in a study of T cell repertoires in cytomegalovirus infection. Whole-study context: HLA-B-restricted CMV epitopes that are well studied were used alongside recently identified HLA-C-restricted ones. It can be stated that public TCR beta signatures indicated CMV infection as well as a matching HLA type.

V shed 3 bases, J shed 12 bases, and the junction held 4 bases outside the gene matches. The germline CDR1 and CDR2 sequences are KGHSH and LQKENI. The CDR3 is 12 amino acids. Each CDR3 protein is one row after TCRdb ran MiXCR on the reads. This table has hundreds of thousands of distinct CDR3 sequences, around a third appearing once. Comments on this clonotype: Its specificity is not known.

Study-wide results and limits: There were carriers of CMV plus the relevant HLA, and cumulative public TCR beta family frequency identified them. CMV-specific TCR beta clonotypes restricted by HLA-C dominated the ex vivo response.

The V and J genes are TRBV18 and TRBJ1-1, with 10 bases aligning to TRBD1. Sequencing used cultured PBMCs, obtained from culture after CMV antigen stimulation. The sequence derives from a human donor in good health (CMV status not recorded). Some clones in this sample may be carry-over from other donors' samples. Here the CDR3 reads CASSPGQGETFF. In nucleotides, the CDR3 is TGTGCCAGCTCACCTGGACAGGGGGAAACTTTCTTT.